A single sample gave rise to the 25 T cell receptor beta chains below, sequenced in a study of CD8+ T cells in alopecia areata. The sample's treatment: oral pan-JAK inhibitor, 5-10 mg twice daily. TCR sequencing used cDNA made by reverse transcription of extracted RNA. Some clones are missing from TCRdb's copy, which holds only in-frame ones; the method was immunoSEQ multiplex PCR. The sample records more than 90,000 clones, about three fifths being singletons. This specimen consisted of CD8+ T cells sorted from blood, obtained at week 4, from a patient treated with tofacitinib. Receptors were obtained from a human donor with alopecia areata.

The CDR3 protein is CSVVSNNYGYTF. DNA of the CDR3: TGCAGCGTTGTAAGCAATAACTATGGCTACACCTTC. V and J are TRBV29-1 and TRBJ1-2; the D is unclear. The length of the CDR3 is 12 residues. Trimming took off 4 bases at V and 1 base at J, with 7 bases between the two ends. The V gene's germline CDR1 is SQVTM and CDR2 ANQGSEA. Full variable domain (remainder filled in from reference TRBV29-1 and TRBJ1-2): SAVISQKPSRDICQRGTSLTIQCQVDSQVTMMFWYRQQPGQSLTLIATANQGSEATYESGFVIDKFPISRPNLTFSTLTVSNMSPEDSSIYLCSVVSNNYGYTFGSGTRLTVV.

The chain has TRBV29-1 and TRBJ2-1; 7 nucleotides agree with TRBD2. Losses at the gene ends were 1 base for V and 10 bases for J; bases not matched to a gene: 10. Looked up from germline, CDR1 is SQVTM and CDR2 is ANQGSEA. The CDR3 has 14 residues. The CDR3 DNA reads as TGCAGCGTTGAAGGGGAGGGTACGGGTAACGAGCAGTTCTTC. Amino acid sequence: CSVEGEGTGNEQFF.

The chain recombines TRBV27 with TRBJ2-7; perhaps TRBD2 as D (6 bases). There are 12 residues in the CDR3. Germline V gene sequence: CDR1 MNHEY, CDR2 SMNVEV (reference sequence). V was clipped by 1 base and J by 6 bases, with 7 bases between them. Written as DNA, the CDR3 is TGTGCCAGCAGTTTATTGGGAGGCGAGCAGTACTTC. Translating it yields CASSLLGGEQYF.

The gene calls are TRBV30 and TRBJ2-1; D could derive from TRBD1 or TRBD2 (5 bases each). The CDR3 covers 14 residues. Germline values: CDR1 GTSNPN, CDR2 SVGIG (reference sequence). V dropped 6 bases and J dropped 4 bases, with 16 bases sitting between them. The CDR3 DNA reads as TGTGCCTGCCCGCTGGGGGTTACATACAATGAGCAGTTCTTC. Translated: CACPLGVTYNEQFF.

This chain connects TRBV7-9 to TRBJ2-3; D is possibly TRBD2 (5 bases). V was shortened by 4 bases and J by 1 base, with 6 bases between the two germline ends. The CDR3 contains 13 residues. Germline V gene sequence: CDR1 SEHNR, CDR2 FQNEAQ (reference sequence). The CDR3 nucleotides read TGTGCCAGCAGCTGGGGAGGCACAGATACGCAGTATTTT. Amino acids: CASSWGGTDTQYF.

The rearrangement uses TRBV5-1 and TRBJ2-5, with a weak D call TRBD2 (6 bases). The germline V and J ends were trimmed by 0 bases and 4 bases, with 13 bases remaining between them. CDR3 length: 15 amino acids. Germline V gene lookup returns CDR1 SGHRS and CDR2 YFSETQ. This chain's CDR3 is CASSLAERGSETQYF. In nucleotides, the CDR3 is TGCGCCAGCAGCTTGGCCGAACGGGGGTCAGAGACCCAGTACTTC.

The CDR3 DNA is TGTGCCAGCAGCGTAGGCACAAGCGGGGAGACCCAGTACTTC. This translates into CASSVGTSGETQYF. The rearrangement joins TRBV9 to TRBJ2-5; D perhaps matches TRBD2 (6 bases). The CDR3 is made up of 14 amino acids. Per germline, CDR1 SGDLS and CDR2 YYNGEE. Trimming shortened V by 0 bases and J by 5 bases, and 11 bases separated the two germline ends.

V is TRBV7-8 and J is TRBJ2-2; D tentatively reads TRBD1 or TRBD2 (5 bases each). CDR1 is SGHVS and CDR2 is FQNEAQ in the germline V gene. CDR3 length equals 16 residues. Trimming removed 2 bases at V and 7 bases at J, with 17 bases between. CDR3 DNA sequence: TGTGCCAGCAGCTTACCCGGGATGGGGGAGAACGGGGAGCTGTTTTTT. Translating it yields CASSLPGMGENGELFF.

This clone appeared a single time. J is TRBJ2-1 and V is TRBV5-6; D remains unclear. The CDR3 has 14 amino acids. V lost 0 bases and J 3 bases, leaving 7 bases between the germline ends. Germline lookup yields CDR1 SGHDT and CDR2 YYEEEE. In DNA form, the CDR3 reads TGTGCCAGCAGCTTGGGCATAGACTACAATGAGCAGTTCTTC. It yields the protein CASSLGIDYNEQFF. Full variable domain (rest looked up from reference TRBV5-6 and TRBJ2-1): DAGVTQSPTHLIKTRGQQVTLRCSPKSGHDTVSWYQQALGQGPQFIFQYYEEEERQRGNFPDRFSGHQFPNYSSELNVNALLLGDSALYLCASSLGIDYNEQFFGPGTRLTVL.

This clone was observed a handful of times. V and J are TRBV4-1 and TRBJ2-7; no clear D gene. This CDR3 comprises 14 residues. Deletions cut 0 bases from V and 3 bases from J, with 9 bases between. Germline V gene lookup returns CDR1 MGHRA and CDR2 YSYEKL. CDR3 coding DNA: TGCGCCAGCAGCCAAGATAAGTGGGGCTACGAGCAGTACTTC. Encoded protein: CASSQDKWGYEQYF.

This clone was counted between two and nine times. The rearrangement uses TRBV27 and TRBJ2-5; D is possibly TRBD2 (6 bases). The V gene's germline CDR1 is MNHEY and CDR2 SMNVEV (reference sequence). This CDR3 comprises 14 residues. V lost 7 bases to trimming and J lost 0 bases, with 12 bases between them. CDR3 region: CASTPGGYQETQYF. The CDR3 DNA sequence: TGTGCCAGCACCCCTGGAGGGTACCAAGAGACCCAGTACTTC.

The chain combines TRBV29-1 with TRBJ2-7; D not certain. The CDR3 has 12 amino acids. Deletions cut 3 bases from V and 0 bases from J, with 6 bases between. The V gene's germline CDR1 is SQVTM and CDR2 ANQGSEA. The CDR3 bases are TGCAGCGTTGAGATCAGCTCCTACGAGCAGTACTTC. It codes for CSVEISSYEQYF.

Comment on this clone: Other DNA sequences in the same sample also yield this CDR3. This chain's CDR3 is CASSLEGVEQYF. The CDR3 DNA reads as TGCGCCAGCAGCTTAGAAGGGGTTGAGCAGTACTTC. The chain couples TRBV5-1 to TRBJ2-7, with D possibly being TRBD1 (5 bases). V was trimmed by 2 bases and J by 7 bases, leaving 10 bases between them. This CDR3 spans 12 amino acids. Germline assignment: CDR1 SGHRS and CDR2 YFSETQ.

CDR3 nucleotide sequence: TGTGCCAGCACGGTTCGGCACAGTAGCAATCAGCCCCAGCATTTT. This gives the protein CASTVRHSSNQPQHF. J is TRBJ1-5 and V is TRBV2, with D unclear. The V end was cut by 7 bases, the J end by 0 bases, with 13 bases between. This CDR3 has 15 amino acids. From germline, CDR1 is SNHLY and CDR2 FYNNEI.

The chain is built from TRBV6-1 and TRBJ2-3; no definite D call. The germline gives CDR1 MNHNS, CDR2 SASEGT. Trimming left V 6 bases short and J 4 bases short, with 8 bases between. The CDR3 length is 12 residues. For the CDR3, the DNA is TGTGCCAGCAGCGAATTAGCAGATACGCAGTATTTT. This sequence encodes CASSELADTQYF.

This clone is a singleton in its sample. The rearrangement links TRBV5-6 to TRBJ1-2; unclear D gene. The CDR3 loop spans 15 amino acids. Trimming stripped 2 bases from V and 6 bases from J, with 17 bases between. Germline V gene sequence: CDR1 SGHDT, CDR2 YYEEEE. The CDR3: CASSFGPVNAHGYTF. In nucleotides, the CDR3 is TGTGCCAGCAGCTTTGGACCCGTCAATGCCCATGGCTACACCTTC.

The rearrangement joins TRBV30 to TRBJ2-2; 7 nucleotides match TRBD1. Germline values: CDR1 GTSNPN, CDR2 SVGIG (reference sequence). J lost 4 bases, V lost 4 bases, and 9 bases had no gene match. CDR3 length equals 15 residues. The DNA for the CDR3 is TGTGCCTGGACTCCCGGACAGGCGCTCACCGGGGAGCTGTTTTTT. Translating it yields CAWTPGQALTGELFF.

The sample holds a few counts of this clone. This chain joins TRBV29-1 and TRBJ1-2; D gene uncertain. Trimming shortened V by 3 bases and J by 3 bases, and 11 bases separated the two germline ends. Germline CDR1 reads SQVTM; CDR2 reads ANQGSEA. The CDR3 sequence is 13 residues long. As DNA, the CDR3 is TGCAGCGTTGATGGAGGGCAGGACTATGGCTACACCTTC. It specifies CSVDGGQDYGYTF.

This clone was detected only once. CDR3 sequence: CSVAPSQTASHEQYF. The CDR3 coding sequence is TGCAGCGTTGCCCCTTCACAGACGGCAAGCCACGAGCAGTACTTC. The rearrangement links TRBV29-1 to TRBJ2-7; D is uncertain. V lost 4 bases, J lost 5 bases, and 21 bases lay in between. CDR1 is SQVTM, CDR2 ANQGSEA, per germline. CDR3 length: 15 residues.

This sequence joins TRBV29-1 and TRBJ2-1, with 8 nucleotides matching TRBD1. This CDR3 comprises 13 residues. V trimming: 5 bases; J trimming: 3 bases; junction bases outside the gene matches: 3. Germline V CDR1 and CDR2: SQVTM, ANQGSEA. The CDR3 loop is CSVRTGNYNEQFF. Here the CDR3 DNA reads TGCAGCGTTAGGACAGGGAACTACAATGAGCAGTTCTTC.

In this sample, this clone turned up a few times. The J gene is TRBJ1-2, the V gene TRBV4-3; D not certain. V was shortened by 0 bases and J by 11 bases, with 16 bases between the two germline ends. Germline CDR1 LGHNA, CDR2 YSLEER. The CDR3 has 14 residues. The CDR3 bases are TGCGCCAGCAGCCAAGATGAGGGTGGAGATCCTTACACCTTC. Translation gives CASSQDEGGDPYTF.

The V and J genes are TRBV7-3 and TRBJ2-7; 10 nucleotides agree with TRBD2. Unmatched junction bases numbered 8, after V lost 5 bases and J lost 4 bases. The CDR3 is 15 residues long. Germline assignment: CDR1 SGHTA and CDR2 FQGTGA. The chain's CDR3 is CASSRLAGGLYEQYF. The CDR3 nucleotides are TGTGCCAGCAGCCGATTAGCGGGGGGACTTTACGAGCAGTACTTC.

The rearrangement joins TRBV30 to TRBJ2-2; 7 nucleotides agree with TRBD2. Germline CDR1 reads GTSNPN; CDR2 reads SVGIG (reference sequence). Germline trimming cut 5 bases from V and 3 bases from J; bases unmatched to any gene: 0. The CDR3 runs 12 residues. The CDR3 DNA sequence: TGTGCCTGGGGGAGGGACACCGGGGAGCTGTTTTTT. Translating gives CAWGRDTGELFF. The full variable domain, completed using reference TRBV30 and TRBJ2-2, is SQTIHQWPATLVQPVGSPLSLECTVEGTSNPNLYWYRQAAGRGLQLLFYSVGIGQISSEVPQNLSASRPQDRQFILSSKKLLLSDSGFYLCAWGRDTGELFFGEGSRLTVL.

This chain links TRBV27 with TRBJ1-5; 7 bases fit TRBD1. CDR3 length: 14 residues. The V segment lost 6 bases and the J segment 5 bases; nucleotides outside the gene matches: 7. CDR1 is MNHEY, CDR2 SMNVEV, per germline (reference sequence). This CDR3 is CASSLTGAYQPQHF. The CDR3 DNA sequence: TGTGCCAGCAGCCTTACAGGGGCATATCAGCCCCAGCATTTT.

J is TRBJ1-2 and V is TRBV11-2; D gene unclear. The CDR3 length is 15 residues. Per germline, CDR1 SGHAT and CDR2 FQNNGV. The V end was cut by 4 bases, the J end by 4 bases, with 16 bases between. In DNA form, the CDR3 reads TGTGCCAGCAGCTATGTCCCGGGAGACACCTATGGCTACACCTTC. As protein: CASSYVPGDTYGYTF.